This entry is about one T cell receptor beta chain. The sample is drawn from a study of blood T cell repertoires in COVID-19. Study details: PBMCs, B-cell-depleted T cells, or T cells were the source of the cDNA or gDNA that made up the material.

Method: immunoSEQ multiplex PCR; TCRdb's copy keeps in-frame clones and lacks some. Among 150,000 or so clones listed, roughly 83% were seen once. There are 14 residues in the CDR3. V was clipped by 4 bases and J by 7 bases; unmatched bases: 8. Looked up from germline, CDR1 is LGHDT and CDR2 is YNNKEL (reference sequence). The clonotype originates from a man between 65 and 85 years old who had been exposed to COVID-19. The source material was PBMCs or T cells enriched from blood (not recorded which). The J gene is TRBJ2-7, the V gene TRBV3-1 (or the pseudogene TRBV3-2), with 9 bases identical to TRBD1. The CDR3 sequence: CASSPFGQGREQYF. The CDR3 region has the DNA TGTGCCAGCAGCCCGTTTGGACAGGGGCGGGAGCAGTACTTC.